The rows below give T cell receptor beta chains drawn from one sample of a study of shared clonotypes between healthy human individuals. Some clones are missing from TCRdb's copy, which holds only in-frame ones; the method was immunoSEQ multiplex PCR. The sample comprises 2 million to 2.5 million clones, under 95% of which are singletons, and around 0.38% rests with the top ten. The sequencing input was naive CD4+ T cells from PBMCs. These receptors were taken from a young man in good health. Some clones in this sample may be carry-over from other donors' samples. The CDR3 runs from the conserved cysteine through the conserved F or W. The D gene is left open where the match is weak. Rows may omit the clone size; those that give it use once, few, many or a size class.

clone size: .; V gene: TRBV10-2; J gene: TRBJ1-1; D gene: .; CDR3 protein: CAAKGGRTEAFF; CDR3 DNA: TGCGCCGCAAAGGGGGGGCGCACTGAAGCTTTCTTT
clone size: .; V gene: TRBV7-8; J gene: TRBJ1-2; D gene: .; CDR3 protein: CASSAYRTAGNYGYTF; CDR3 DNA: TGTGCCAGCAGCGCCTATAGGACCGCCGGCAACTATGGCTACACCTTC
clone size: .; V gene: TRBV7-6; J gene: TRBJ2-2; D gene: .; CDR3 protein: CASSLGPLTGELFF; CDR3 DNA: TGTGCCAGCAGCTTGGGGCCGCTCACCGGGGAGCTGTTTTTT
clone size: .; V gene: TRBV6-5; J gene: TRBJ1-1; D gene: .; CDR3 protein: CASGLNRKNTEAFF; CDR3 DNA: TGTGCCAGCGGGTTAAACAGGAAGAACACTGAAGCTTTCTTT
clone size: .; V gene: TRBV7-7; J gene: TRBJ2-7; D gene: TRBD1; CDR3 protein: CASSRGQGNEQYF; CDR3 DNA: TGTGCCAGCAGCCGGGGACAGGGTAACGAGCAGTACTTC
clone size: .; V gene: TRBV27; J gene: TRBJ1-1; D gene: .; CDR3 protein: CASSLSGGYDTEAFF; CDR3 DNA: TGTGCCAGCAGTTTATCCGGGGGCTATGACACTGAAGCTTTCTTT
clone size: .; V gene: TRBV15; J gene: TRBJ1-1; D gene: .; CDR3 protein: CATSPIRSEAFF; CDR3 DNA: TGTGCCACCAGCCCAATTCGGTCTGAAGCTTTCTTT
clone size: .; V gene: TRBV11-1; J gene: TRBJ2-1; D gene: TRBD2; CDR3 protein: CASSPGGRRNEQFF; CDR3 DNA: TGTGCCAGCAGCCCCGGCGGGAGGCGGAATGAGCAGTTCTTC
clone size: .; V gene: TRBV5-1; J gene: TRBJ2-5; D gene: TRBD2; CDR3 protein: CASSLGLAGVPETQYF; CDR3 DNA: TGCGCCAGCAGCTTAGGACTAGCGGGAGTACCAGAGACCCAGTACTTC
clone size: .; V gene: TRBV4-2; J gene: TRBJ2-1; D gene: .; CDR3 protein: CASSPMTGTHNEQFF; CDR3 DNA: TGTGCCAGCAGCCCCATGACGGGGACCCACAATGAGCAGTTCTTC
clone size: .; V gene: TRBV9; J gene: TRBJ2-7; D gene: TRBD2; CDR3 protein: CASSVLAGYEQYF; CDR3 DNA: TGTGCCAGCAGCGTGCTAGCGGGCTACGAGCAGTACTTC
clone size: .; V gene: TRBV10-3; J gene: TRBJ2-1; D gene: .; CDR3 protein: CATYTGNEQFF; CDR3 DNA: TGTGCCACCTATACAGGGAATGAGCAGTTCTTC
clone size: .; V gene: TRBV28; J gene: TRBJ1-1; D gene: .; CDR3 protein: CASRFGTLEAFF; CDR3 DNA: TGTGCCAGCAGATTCGGGACACTTGAAGCTTTCTTT
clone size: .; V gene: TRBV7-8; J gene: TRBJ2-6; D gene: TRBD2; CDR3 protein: CASSFRPASGSPGANVLTF; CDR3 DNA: TGTGCCAGCAGCTTCCGTCCGGCTAGCGGGAGTCCTGGGGCCAACGTCCTGACTTTC
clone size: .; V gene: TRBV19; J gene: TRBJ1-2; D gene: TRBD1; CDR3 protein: CASSPQTGGLFGYTF; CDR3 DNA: TGTGCCAGTAGTCCACAAACAGGGGGCTTATTTGGCTACACCTTC
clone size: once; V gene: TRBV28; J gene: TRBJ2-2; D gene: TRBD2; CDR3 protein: CASRNGGRDGGELFF; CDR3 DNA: TGTGCCAGCAGAAACGGCGGGAGGGATGGCGGGGAGCTGTTTTTT
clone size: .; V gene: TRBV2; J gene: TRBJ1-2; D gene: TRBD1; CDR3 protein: CASTHSRAGGTGGDDYGYTF; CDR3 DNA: TGTGCCAGCACACATAGCCGGGCCGGCGGGACAGGGGGCGATGACTATGGCTACACCTTC
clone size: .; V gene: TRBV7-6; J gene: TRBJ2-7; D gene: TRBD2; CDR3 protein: CASSLGTRDEQYF; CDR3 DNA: TGTGCCAGCAGCTTAGGGACTAGGGACGAGCAGTACTTC
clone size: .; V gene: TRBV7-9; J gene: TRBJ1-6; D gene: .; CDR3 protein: CASSLAGQKNSPLHF; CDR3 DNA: TGTGCCAGCAGCTTAGCCGGACAGAAGAATTCACCCCTCCACTTT
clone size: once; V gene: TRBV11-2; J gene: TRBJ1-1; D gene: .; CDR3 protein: CASSLDRLGRAEAFF; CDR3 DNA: TGTGCCAGCAGCTTAGATCGGCTGGGACGAGCTGAAGCTTTCTTT